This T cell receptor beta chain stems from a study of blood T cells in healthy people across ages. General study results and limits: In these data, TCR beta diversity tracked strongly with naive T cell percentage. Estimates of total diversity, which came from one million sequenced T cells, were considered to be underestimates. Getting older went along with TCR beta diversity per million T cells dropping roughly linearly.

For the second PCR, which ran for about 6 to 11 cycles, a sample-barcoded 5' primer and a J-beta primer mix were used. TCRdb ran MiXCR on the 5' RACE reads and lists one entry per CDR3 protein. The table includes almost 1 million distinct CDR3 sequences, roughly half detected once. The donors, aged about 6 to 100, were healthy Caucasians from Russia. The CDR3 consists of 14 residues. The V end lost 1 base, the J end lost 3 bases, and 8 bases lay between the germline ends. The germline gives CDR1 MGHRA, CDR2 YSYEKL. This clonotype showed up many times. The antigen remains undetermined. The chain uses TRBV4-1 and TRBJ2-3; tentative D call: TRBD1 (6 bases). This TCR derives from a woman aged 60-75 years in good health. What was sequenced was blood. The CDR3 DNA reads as TGCGCCAGCAGCCAAGGAACAGGGACAGATACGCAGTATTTT. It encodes CASSQGTGTDTQYF.